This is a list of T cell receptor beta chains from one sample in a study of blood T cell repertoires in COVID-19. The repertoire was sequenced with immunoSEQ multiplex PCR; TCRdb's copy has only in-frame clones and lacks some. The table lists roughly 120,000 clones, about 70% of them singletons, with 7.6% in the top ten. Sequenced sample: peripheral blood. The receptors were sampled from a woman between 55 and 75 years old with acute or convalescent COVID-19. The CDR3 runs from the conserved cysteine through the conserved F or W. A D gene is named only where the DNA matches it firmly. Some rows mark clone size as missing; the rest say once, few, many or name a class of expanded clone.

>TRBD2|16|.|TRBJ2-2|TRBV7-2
CASSLAPSGGTGELFF
TGTGCCAGCAGCTTAGCGCCTAGCGGGGGAACCGGGGAGCTGTTTTTT
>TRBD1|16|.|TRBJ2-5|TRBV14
CASSQGGQGASETQYF
TGTGCCAGCAGCCAAGGCGGACAGGGGGCATCAGAGACCCAGTACTTC
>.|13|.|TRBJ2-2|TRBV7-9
CASRQGKAGELFF
TGTGCCAGCCGCCAGGGAAAGGCCGGGGAGCTGTTTTTT
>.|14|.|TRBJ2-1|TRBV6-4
CASSPGHAYNEQFF
TGTGCCAGCAGTCCGGGACACGCATACAATGAGCAGTTCTTC
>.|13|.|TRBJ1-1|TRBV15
CATTKPGNTEAFF
TGTGCCACCACCAAACCGGGAAACACTGAAGCTTTCTTT
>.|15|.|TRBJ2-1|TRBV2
CASSESNYGSYKQFF
TGTGCCAGCAGTGAAAGTAATTATGGCTCATACAAGCAGTTCTTC
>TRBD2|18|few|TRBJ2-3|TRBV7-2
CASSLEASGGASSDTQYF
TGTGCCAGCAGCTTAGAGGCTAGCGGGGGGGCCAGTTCCGATACGCAGTATTTT
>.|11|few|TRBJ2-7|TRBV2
CASSDRYEQYF
TGTGCCAGCAGTGACCGCTACGAGCAGTACTTC
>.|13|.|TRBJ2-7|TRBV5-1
CASSLAGSYEQYF
TGCGCCAGCAGCTTGGCCGGTTCGTACGAGCAGTACTTC
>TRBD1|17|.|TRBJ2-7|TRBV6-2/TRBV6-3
CASSPRRGQGTYYEQYF
TGTGCCAGCAGTCCCCGGAGGGGACAGGGGACCTACTACGAGCAGTACTTC
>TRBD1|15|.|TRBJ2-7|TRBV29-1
CSVEAPGTGLYEQYF
TGCAGCGTTGAAGCCCCCGGGACAGGGTTATACGAGCAGTACTTC
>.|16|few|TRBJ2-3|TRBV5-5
CASSLGDGLSTDTQYF
TGTGCCAGCAGCTTGGGAGATGGGCTTAGCACAGATACGCAGTATTTT
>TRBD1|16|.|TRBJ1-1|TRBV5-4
CASSRIGAGGGTEAFF
TGTGCCAGCAGCCGGATCGGGGCAGGGGGCGGCACTGAAGCTTTCTTT
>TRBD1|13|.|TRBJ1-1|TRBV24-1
CATRGTENTEAFF
TGTGCCACCCGCGGGACAGAGAACACTGAAGCTTTCTTT
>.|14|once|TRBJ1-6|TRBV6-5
CASSPRWNNSPLHF
TGTGCCAGCAGTCCGAGGTGGAATAATTCACCCCTCCACTTT
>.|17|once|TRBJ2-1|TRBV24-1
CATSDPASGLTYNEQFF
TGTGCCACCAGTGACCCCGCCTCAGGGTTAACCTACAATGAGCAGTTCTTC
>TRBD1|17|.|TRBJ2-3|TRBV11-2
CASSPLSRGPVTDTQYF
TGTGCCAGCAGCCCTCTCAGTAGGGGGCCCGTCACAGATACGCAGTATTTT
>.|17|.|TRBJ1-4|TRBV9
CASSVRAQGMGNEKLFF
TGTGCCAGCAGCGTAAGGGCCCAGGGCATGGGTAATGAAAAACTGTTTTTT
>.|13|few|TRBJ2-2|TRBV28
CASSVQGTGELFF
TGTGCCAGCAGCGTACAGGGTACCGGGGAGCTGTTTTTT
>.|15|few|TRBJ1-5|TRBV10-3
CAHAPEQGSNQPQHF
TGTGCCCACGCCCCAGAACAGGGAAGCAATCAGCCCCAGCATTTT
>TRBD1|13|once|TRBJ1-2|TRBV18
CASSPGTGYGYTF
TGTGCCAGCTCACCCGGGACAGGGTATGGCTACACCTTC
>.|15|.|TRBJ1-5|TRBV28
CASSRPDSRNQPQHF
TGTGCCAGCAGTCGTCCAGACAGTAGGAATCAGCCCCAGCATTTT
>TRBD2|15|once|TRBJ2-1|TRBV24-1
CATSDLLARNNEQFF
TGTGCCACCAGTGATTTACTAGCGAGAAACAATGAGCAGTTCTTC
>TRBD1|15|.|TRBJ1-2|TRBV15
CATSKDQGANYGYTF
TGTGCCACCAGCAAGGATCAGGGGGCGAACTATGGCTACACCTTC
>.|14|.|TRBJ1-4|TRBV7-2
CASSLGSNDEKLFF
TGTGCCAGCAGCTTAGGGAGCAACGATGAAAAACTGTTTTTT
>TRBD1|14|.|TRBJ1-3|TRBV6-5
CASSWDSSGNTIYF
TGTGCCAGCAGTTGGGACAGCTCTGGAAACACCATATATTTT
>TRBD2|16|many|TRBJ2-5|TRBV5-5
CASSLELAGGRETQYF
TGTGCCAGCAGCTTGGAGTTAGCGGGGGGCCGAGAGACCCAGTACTTC
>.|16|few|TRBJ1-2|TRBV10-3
CAISETAGVANYGYTF
TGTGCCATCAGTGAGACGGCCGGGGTGGCAAACTATGGCTACACCTTC
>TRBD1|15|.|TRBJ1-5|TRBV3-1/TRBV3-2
CASSQGQGYYQPQHF
TGTGCCAGCAGCCAAGGACAGGGATACTATCAGCCCCAGCATTTT
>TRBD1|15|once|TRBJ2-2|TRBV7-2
CASSPKGTGIRELFF
TGTGCCAGCAGCCCAAAGGGGACAGGGATCAGGGAGCTGTTTTTT
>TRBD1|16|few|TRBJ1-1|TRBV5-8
CASSLWDRGSNTEAFF
TGTGCCAGCAGCTTGTGGGACAGGGGAAGCAACACTGAAGCTTTCTTT
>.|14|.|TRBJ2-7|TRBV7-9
CASSQEVAPTRQYF
TGTGCCAGCAGCCAGGAGGTCGCACCTACGAGGCAGTACTTC
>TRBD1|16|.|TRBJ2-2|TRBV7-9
CASSPPDRANTGELFF
TGTGCCAGCAGCCCACCCGACAGGGCGAACACCGGGGAGCTGTTTTTT
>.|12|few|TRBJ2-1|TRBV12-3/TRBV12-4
CASSPGLNEQFF
TGTGCCAGCAGCCCGGGACTCAATGAGCAGTTCTTC
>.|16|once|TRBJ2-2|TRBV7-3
CASSPLTGANTGELFF
TGTGCCAGCAGCCCTTTGACGGGAGCGAACACCGGGGAGCTGTTTTTT
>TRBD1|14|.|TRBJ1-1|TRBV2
CASSDQGAYTEAFF
TGTGCCAGCAGTGATCAGGGGGCCTACACTGAAGCTTTCTTT
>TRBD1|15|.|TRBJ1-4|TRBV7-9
CASSLRTGINEKLFF
TGTGCCAGCAGCTTGAGGACAGGGATTAATGAAAAACTGTTTTTT
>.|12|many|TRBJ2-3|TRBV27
CASSLGGNTQYF
TGTGCCAGCAGTTTAGGAGGAAATACGCAGTATTTT
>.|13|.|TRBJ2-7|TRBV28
CASSFVSGYEQYF
TGTGCCAGCAGTTTCGTGAGCGGCTACGAGCAGTACTTC
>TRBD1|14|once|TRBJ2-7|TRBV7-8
CASSHRQGIYEQYF
TGTGCCAGCAGCCACAGACAGGGTATTTACGAGCAGTACTTC
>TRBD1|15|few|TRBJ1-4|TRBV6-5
CASSYSGQGGEKLFF
TGTGCCAGCAGTTACTCGGGACAGGGGGGTGAAAAACTGTTTTTT
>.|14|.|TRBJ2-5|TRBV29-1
CSVGETGSVETQYF
TGCAGCGTTGGAGAGACAGGTAGTGTTGAGACCCAGTACTTC
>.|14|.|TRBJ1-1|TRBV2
CASSEIAANTEAFF
TGTGCCAGCAGCGAGATAGCGGCGAACACTGAAGCTTTCTTT
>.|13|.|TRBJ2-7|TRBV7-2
CASSLTGTYEQYF
TGTGCCAGCAGCTTAACAGGGACCTACGAGCAGTACTTC
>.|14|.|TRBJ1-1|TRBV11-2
CASSRELVNTEAFF
TGTGCCAGCAGCCGTGAGTTGGTGAACACTGAAGCTTTCTTT
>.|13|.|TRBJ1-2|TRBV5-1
CASSLGQSYGYTF
TGCGCCAGCAGCTTGGGACAGTCTTATGGCTACACCTTC
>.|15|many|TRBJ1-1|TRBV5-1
CASSSERLLNTEAFF
TGCGCCAGCAGCTCCGAACGACTTTTAAACACTGAAGCTTTCTTT
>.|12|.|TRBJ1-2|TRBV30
CAWSVVRDGYTF
TGTGCCTGGAGTGTCGTCAGGGATGGCTACACCTTC